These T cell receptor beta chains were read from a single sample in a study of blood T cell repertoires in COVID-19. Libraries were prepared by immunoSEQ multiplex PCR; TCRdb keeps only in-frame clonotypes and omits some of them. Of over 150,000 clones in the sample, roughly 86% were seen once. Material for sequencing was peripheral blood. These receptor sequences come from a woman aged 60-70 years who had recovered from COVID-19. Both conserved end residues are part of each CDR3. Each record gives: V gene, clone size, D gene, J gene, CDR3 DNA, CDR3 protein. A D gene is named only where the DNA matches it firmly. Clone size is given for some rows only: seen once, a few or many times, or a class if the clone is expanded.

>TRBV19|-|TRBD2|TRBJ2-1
TGTGCCAGTAGTATAGATCCGTGGGCGGGGGGGCCTAGCTCCTACAATGAGCAGTTCTTC
CASSIDPWAGGPSSYNEQFF
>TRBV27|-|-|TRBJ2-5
TGTGCCAGCAGCCACAGGGGACTGGAAACACCGGGGACCCAGTACTTC
CASSHRGLETPGTQYF
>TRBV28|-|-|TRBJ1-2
TGTGCCAGCAGTGTCCCGGGCAGGGGACATGGCTACACCTTC
CASSVPGRGHGYTF
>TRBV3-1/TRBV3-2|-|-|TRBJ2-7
TGTGCCAGCAGCCAAGCACTCCGAGCCGACGAGCAGTACTTC
CASSQALRADEQYF
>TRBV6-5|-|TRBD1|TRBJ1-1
TGTGCCAGCAGTTCGTACGACAGGGGGCGAGCAACTGAAGCTTTCTTT
CASSSYDRGRATEAFF
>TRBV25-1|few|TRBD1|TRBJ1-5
TGTGCCAGCACCTCGGGACAGGGTTTTCAGCCCCAGCATTTT
CASTSGQGFQPQHF
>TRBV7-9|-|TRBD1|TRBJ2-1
TGTGCCAGCAGCTTGGGACAGGGGGGCAACAATGAGCAGTTCTTC
CASSLGQGGNNEQFF
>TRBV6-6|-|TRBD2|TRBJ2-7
TGTGCCAGCAGGGGGACTACCTACGAGCAGTACTTC
CASRGTTYEQYF
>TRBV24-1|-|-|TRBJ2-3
TGTGCCACCAGTGATTTGGGACAAGACACAGATACGCAGTATTTT
CATSDLGQDTDTQYF
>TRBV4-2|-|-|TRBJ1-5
TGTGCCAGCAGCCAAGACGGGAAGATCAATCAGCCCCAGCATTTT
CASSQDGKINQPQHF
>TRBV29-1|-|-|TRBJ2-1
TGCAGCGTTGGGGGAGGCTGGGGGATGGAAAATGAGCAGTTCTTC
CSVGGGWGMENEQFF
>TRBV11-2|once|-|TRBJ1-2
TGTGCCAGCAGCTTAGTTCTGGGGGCGCCTGGCTACACCTTC
CASSLVLGAPGYTF
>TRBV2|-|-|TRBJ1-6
TGTGCCAGCAGTGACGGGGTTTACAGGGACCCAAATTCACCCCTCCACTTT
CASSDGVYRDPNSPLHF
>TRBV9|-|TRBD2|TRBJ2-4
TGTGCCAGCAGCGGGACTAGCGGGGGTGTTGGAAACATTCAGTACTTC
CASSGTSGGVGNIQYF
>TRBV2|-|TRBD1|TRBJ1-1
TGTGCCAGCAGCCAAGACAGGGAGACTGAAGCTTTCTTT
CASSQDRETEAFF
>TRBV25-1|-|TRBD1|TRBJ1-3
TGTGCCAGCGGGACAGCCTCTGGAAACACCATATATTTT
CASGTASGNTIYF
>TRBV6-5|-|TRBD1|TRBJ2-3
TGTGCCAGCAGCGAGGGGGCCGCAGATACGCAGTATTTT
CASSEGAADTQYF
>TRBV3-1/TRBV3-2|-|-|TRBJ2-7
TGTGCCAGCAGCCCACTAGCTGTCTCATACGAGCAGTACTTC
CASSPLAVSYEQYF
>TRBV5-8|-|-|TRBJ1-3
TGTGCCAGCAGCCGTGTATTTTCTGGAAACACCATATATTTT
CASSRVFSGNTIYF
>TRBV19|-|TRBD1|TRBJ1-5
TGTGCCAGTAGGCGGGACAGGGGGCGAACCGCAAGCAATCAGCCCCAGCATTTT
CASRRDRGRTASNQPQHF
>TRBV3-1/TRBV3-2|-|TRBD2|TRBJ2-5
TGTGCCAGCAGCCTGACTAGCGTGGAGACCCAGTACTTC
CASSLTSVETQYF
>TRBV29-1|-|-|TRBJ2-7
TGCAGCGTTCGGCTTCCGGGGTCTATAGGCGAGCAGTACTTC
CSVRLPGSIGEQYF
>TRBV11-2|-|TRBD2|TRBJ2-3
TGTGCCAGCGAGCGGGGAGATACGCAGTATTTT
CASERGDTQYF
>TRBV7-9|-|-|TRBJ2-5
TGTGCCAGCAGCTGGCTAGGGGCCTATCAAGAGACCCAGTACTTC
CASSWLGAYQETQYF
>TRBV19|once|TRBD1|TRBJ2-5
TGTGCCAGTAGTATGTCCGGGACAGGGTCAGAGACCCAGTACTTC
CASSMSGTGSETQYF
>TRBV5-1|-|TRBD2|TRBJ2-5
TGCGCCAGCAGCTTGAGCACTAGCGGGGCCCAAGAGACCCAGTACTTC
CASSLSTSGAQETQYF
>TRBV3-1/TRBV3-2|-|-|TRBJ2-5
TGTGCCAGCAGCCAAGCAGGGGTGGAGACCCAGTACTTC
CASSQAGVETQYF
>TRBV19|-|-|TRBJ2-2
TGTGCCAGTATTAGGGGGACCACCGGGGAGCTGTTTTTT
CASIRGTTGELFF
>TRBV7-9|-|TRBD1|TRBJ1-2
TGTGCCAGCAGTACAGGGGATGGCTACACCTTC
CASSTGDGYTF
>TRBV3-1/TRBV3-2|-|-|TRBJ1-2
TGTGCCAGCAGCCATGACCTTGGGGCTGGTGGCTACACCTTC
CASSHDLGAGGYTF
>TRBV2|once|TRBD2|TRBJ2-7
TGTGCCAGCTCAGCGGGGTGGTCAGGCGAGCAGTACTTC
CASSAGWSGEQYF
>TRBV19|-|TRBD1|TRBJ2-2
TGTGCCAGTAGCTCCGGGACAGGGATCACCGGGGAGCTGTTTTTT
CASSSGTGITGELFF
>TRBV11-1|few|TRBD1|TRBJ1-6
TGTGCCAGCAGCTTGACGGGACAGGGAAATTCACCCCTCCACTTT
CASSLTGQGNSPLHF
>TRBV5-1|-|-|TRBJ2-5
TGCGCCAGCAGCTTGGACCCACGGGAGACCCAGTACTTC
CASSLDPRETQYF
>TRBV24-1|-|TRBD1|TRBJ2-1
TGTGCCACGCGGGACAGGGGAACGGACAATGAGCAGTTCTTC
CATRDRGTDNEQFF
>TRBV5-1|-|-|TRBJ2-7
TGCGCCAGCAGCTTTGAGGGGGACTCCTACGAGCAGTACTTC
CASSFEGDSYEQYF
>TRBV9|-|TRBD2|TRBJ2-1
TGTGCCAGCAGCGTAATCCCGGGACTAGCGGGGGCTGAGCAGTTCTTC
CASSVIPGLAGAEQFF
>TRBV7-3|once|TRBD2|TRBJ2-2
TGTGCCAGCAGGTCGGGGGGTACCGCGAACACCGGGGAGCTGTTTTTT
CASRSGGTANTGELFF
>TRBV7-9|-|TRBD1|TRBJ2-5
TGTGCCAGCAGCTTGACAGGGACGGAGACCCAGTACTTC
CASSLTGTETQYF
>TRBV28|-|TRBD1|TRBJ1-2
TGTGCCAGCACCAATTACGCCCAGGGGGCGGGAAACTATGGCTACACCTTC
CASTNYAQGAGNYGYTF
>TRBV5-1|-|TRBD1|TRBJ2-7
TGCGCCAGCAAGGATCCAGGGGGCCCCTACGAGCAGTACTTC
CASKDPGGPYEQYF
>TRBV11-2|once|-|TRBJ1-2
TGTGCCAGCAGCTTGGCCCTACAGGGTACAGGCTACACCTTC
CASSLALQGTGYTF
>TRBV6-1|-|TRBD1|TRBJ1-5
TGTGCCAGCAGTGAAAGCGGGGGACAGGGCGGCAATCAGCCCCAGCATTTT
CASSESGGQGGNQPQHF
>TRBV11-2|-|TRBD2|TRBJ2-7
TGTGCCAGCAGCTTAGGGCCTAGCGGGGGCGTACCCTACGAGCAGTACTTC
CASSLGPSGGVPYEQYF
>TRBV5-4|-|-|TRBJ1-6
TGTGCCAGCAGCTTTTCGGCGGAGAGGTCACCCCTCCACTTT
CASSFSAERSPLHF
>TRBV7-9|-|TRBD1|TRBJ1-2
TGTGCCAGCAGCCCAGAAGACAGGGGTGGTGGCTACACCTTC
CASSPEDRGGGYTF
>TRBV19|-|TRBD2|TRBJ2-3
TGTGCCAGTAGTAAGAATCCGAGACTAGCGGACACGCAGTATTTT
CASSKNPRLADTQYF
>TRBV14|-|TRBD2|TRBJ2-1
TGTGCCAGCAGCCAAGTCCTAGCGGGGGGGTCCTACAATGAGCAGTTCTTC
CASSQVLAGGSYNEQFF